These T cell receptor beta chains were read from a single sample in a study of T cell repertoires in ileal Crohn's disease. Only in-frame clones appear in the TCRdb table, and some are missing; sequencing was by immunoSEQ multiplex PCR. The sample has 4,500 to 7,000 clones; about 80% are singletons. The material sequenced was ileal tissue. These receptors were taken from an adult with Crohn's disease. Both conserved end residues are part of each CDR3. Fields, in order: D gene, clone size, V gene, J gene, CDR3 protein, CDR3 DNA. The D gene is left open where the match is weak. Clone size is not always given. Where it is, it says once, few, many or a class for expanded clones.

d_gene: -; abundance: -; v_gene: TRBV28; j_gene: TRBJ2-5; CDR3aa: CASTGRAGTQYF; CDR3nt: TGTGCCAGCACAGGAAGGGCAGGGACCCAGTACTTC
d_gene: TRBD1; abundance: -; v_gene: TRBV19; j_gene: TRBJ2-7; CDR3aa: CASSIQDRGKYEQYF; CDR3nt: TGTGCCAGTAGTATCCAGGACAGGGGGAAGTACGAGCAGTACTTC
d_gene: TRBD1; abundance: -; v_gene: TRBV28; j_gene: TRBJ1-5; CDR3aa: CASSLEDRGRPQHF; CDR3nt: TGTGCCAGCAGTTTAGAGGACAGGGGGAGGCCCCAGCATTTT
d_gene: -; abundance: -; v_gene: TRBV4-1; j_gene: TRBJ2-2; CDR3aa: CASSPHAGSGGELFF; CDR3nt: TGCGCCAGCAGCCCCCATGCGGGTTCTGGCGGGGAGCTGTTTTTT
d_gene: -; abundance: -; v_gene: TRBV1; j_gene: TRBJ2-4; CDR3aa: CTSSQAPSGGNLAKNIQYF; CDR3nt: TGCACCAGCAGCCAAGCCCCTAGCGGGGGGAATCTAGCCAAAAACATTCAGTACTTC
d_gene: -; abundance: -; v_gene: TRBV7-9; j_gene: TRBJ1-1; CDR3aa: CASSLGSQVQAFF; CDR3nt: TGTGCCAGCAGCTTAGGGTCACAGGTTCAAGCTTTCTTT
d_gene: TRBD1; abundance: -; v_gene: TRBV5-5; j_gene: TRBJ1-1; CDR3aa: CASTLQQGAPGEAFF; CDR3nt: TGTGCCAGCACCTTACAACAGGGGGCGCCAGGTGAAGCTTTCTTT
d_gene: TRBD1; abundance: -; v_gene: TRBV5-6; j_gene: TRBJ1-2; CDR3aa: CASSFWTGYGYTF; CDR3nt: TGTGCCAGCAGCTTTTGGACAGGCTATGGCTACACCTTC
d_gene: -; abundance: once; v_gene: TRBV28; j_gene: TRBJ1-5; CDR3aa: CASTPDGNQPQHF; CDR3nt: TGTGCCAGCACCCCGGACGGAAATCAGCCCCAGCATTTT
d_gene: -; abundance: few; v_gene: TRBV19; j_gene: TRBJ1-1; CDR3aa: CASSMYLSAEAFF; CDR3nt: TGTGCCAGTAGTATGTATTTGTCAGCCGAAGCTTTCTTT
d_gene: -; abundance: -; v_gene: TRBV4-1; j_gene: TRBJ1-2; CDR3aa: CASSQAGDRRYTF; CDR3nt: TGCGCCAGCAGCCAGGCAGGGGATCGACGCTACACCTTC
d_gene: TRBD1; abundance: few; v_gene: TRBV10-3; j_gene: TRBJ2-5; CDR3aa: CAISVGQGQETQYF; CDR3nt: TGTGCCATCAGTGTGGGACAGGGGCAAGAGACCCAGTACTTC
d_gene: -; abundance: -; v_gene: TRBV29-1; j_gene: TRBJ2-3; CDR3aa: CSVRQGQRTDTQYF; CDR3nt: TGCAGCGTTCGGCAAGGGCAGCGCACAGATACGCAGTATTTT
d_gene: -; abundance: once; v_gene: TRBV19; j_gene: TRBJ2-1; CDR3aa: CASSGWTAVEQFF; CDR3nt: TGTGCCAGTAGTGGATGGACAGCCGTTGAGCAGTTCTTC
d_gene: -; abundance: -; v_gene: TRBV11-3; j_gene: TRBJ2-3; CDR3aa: CASRAPGADTQYF; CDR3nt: TGTGCCAGCCGAGCCCCGGGGGCAGATACGCAGTATTTT
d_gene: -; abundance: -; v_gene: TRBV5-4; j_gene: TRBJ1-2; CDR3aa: CASRLINTGSNYGYTF; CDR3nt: TGTGCCAGCAGGCTGATCAACACAGGGTCTAACTATGGCTACACCTTC
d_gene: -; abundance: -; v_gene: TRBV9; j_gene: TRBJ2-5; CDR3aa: CASSVAPEETQYF; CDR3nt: TGTGCCAGCAGCGTAGCTCCGGAAGAGACCCAGTACTTC
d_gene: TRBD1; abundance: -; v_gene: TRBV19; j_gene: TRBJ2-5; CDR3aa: CASRKAGTGFGETQYF; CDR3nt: TGTGCCAGTAGAAAAGCCGGGACAGGGTTTGGAGAGACCCAGTACTTC
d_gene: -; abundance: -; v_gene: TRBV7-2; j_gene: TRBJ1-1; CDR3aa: CASSLLGRTAEAFF; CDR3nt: TGTGCCAGCAGCTTACTGGGACGGACCGCTGAAGCTTTCTTT
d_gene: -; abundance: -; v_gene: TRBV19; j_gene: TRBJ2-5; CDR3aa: CASSHYQETQYF; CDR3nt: TGTGCCAGTAGTCATTACCAAGAGACCCAGTACTTC
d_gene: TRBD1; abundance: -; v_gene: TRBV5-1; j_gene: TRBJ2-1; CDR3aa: CASSHSGGAYNEQFF; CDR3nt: TGCGCCAGCAGCCACTCAGGGGGCGCCTACAATGAGCAGTTCTTC
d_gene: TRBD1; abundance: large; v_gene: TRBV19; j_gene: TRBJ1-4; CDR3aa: CASTMDREARRKLFF; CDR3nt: TGTGCCAGTACCATGGACAGGGAAGCTCGTCGAAAACTGTTTTTT
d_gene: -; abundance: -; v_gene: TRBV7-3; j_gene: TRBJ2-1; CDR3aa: CASSSGSNNEQFF; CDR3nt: TGTGCCAGCAGCTCCGGCTCAAACAATGAGCAGTTCTTC
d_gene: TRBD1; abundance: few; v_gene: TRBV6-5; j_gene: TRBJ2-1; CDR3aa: CASSPGQNNEQFF; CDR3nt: TGTGCCAGCAGCCCGGGACAGAACAATGAGCAGTTCTTC
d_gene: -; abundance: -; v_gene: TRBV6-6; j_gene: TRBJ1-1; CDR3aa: CAGRQLNTEAFF; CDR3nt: TGTGCCGGGAGACAATTGAACACTGAAGCTTTCTTT
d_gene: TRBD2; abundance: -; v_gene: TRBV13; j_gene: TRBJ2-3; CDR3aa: CASSGPSGGKDTQYF; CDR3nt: TGTGCCAGCAGCGGCCCTTCGGGGGGGAAAGATACGCAGTATTTT